Given below is one T cell receptor beta chain in context. The data stem from a study of T-cell reconstitution after alpha-beta-depleted transplantation in children. CDR1 and CDR2 from the germline V gene are SGHTA and FQGNSA. The CDR3 has 15 residues. Unmatched junction bases numbered 2, after V lost 2 bases and J lost 3 bases. For TCRbeta, the library was prepared with unique molecular identifiers. In TCRdb, the PCR reads were re-called with MiXCR into one record per CDR3 protein. The data contain approximately 350,000 distinct CDR3 sequences, under 13% of them singletons. This sequence originates from a human donor who donated a stem cell graft to a child with acute lymphoblastic leukemia. The material sequenced was PBMCs from the stem cell graft donor, taken from the stem cell graft. V usage is TRBV7-2 and J usage is TRBJ2-7, with TRBD2 identical over 12 bases. In nucleotides, the CDR3 is TGTGCCAGCAGCTTACTGGGACTAGCGGGCTACGAGCAGTACTTC. Translating it yields CASSLLGLAGYEQYF. Combining the CDR3 with reference TRBV7-2 and TRBJ2-7 gives the whole variable domain GAGVSQSPSNKVTEKGKDVELRCDPISGHTALYWYRQSLGQGLEFLIYFQGNSAPDKSGLPSDRFSAERTGGSVSTLTIQRTQQEDSAVYLCASSLLGLAGYEQYFGPGTRLTVT.